This T cell receptor (beta chain) originates from a study of T cells in Graves' hyperthyroidism and ophthalmopathy. Study background: Peripheral blood specimens were obtained at initial diagnosis, prior to any treatment. Study conclusions and caveats: The model identified upcoming ophthalmopathy a median approximately six months ahead of onset.

RNA transcripts were the template for amplifying TCR beta CDR3 regions. Initially, a first-round RT-PCR of the TCR CDR3 employed the HTBI primer set. TCRdb re-called the multiplex PCR reads with MiXCR, one entry per CDR3 protein. The top ten clones hold about 73% of a sample with approximately 400,000 distinct CDR3 sequences, roughly 25% of them seen once. The CDR3 has 11 amino acids. Germline V gene sequence: CDR1 PRHDT, CDR2 FYEKMQ (reference sequence). V lost 6 bases to trimming and J lost 9 bases, with 11 bases between them. As for this clonotype: The antigen remains unidentified.

A lack of ophthalmopathy progression within 18 months defined stable Graves' hyperthyroidism. Exclusions: uncontrolled infection, other autoimmune disease, pregnancy, lactation. This TCR came from a man aged 50 or older with Graves' hyperthyroidism. Material for sequencing was blood. The chain uses TRBV13 and TRBJ2-5, with a possible D match to TRBD1 (5 bases). CDR3 nucleotides: TGTGCCAGCAGGCTCCAAGGGGCCCAGTACTTC. Its protein is CASRLQGAQYF.